Reported below is one T cell receptor (beta chain). Germline CDR1 and CDR2: LGHDT and YNNKEL (reference sequence). The CDR3 has 14 residues. The V gene end was trimmed by 4 bases and the J gene end by 10 bases; junction bases not matched to a gene: 9. Participants, 18 to 89 years old, spanned 25 or so US areas. This record comes from a study of blood T cell repertoires in COVID-19. The wider study: The cDNA or gDNA used as material had been derived from T cells, B-cell-depleted T cells, or PBMCs.

In the source study's methods: Amplification from reference gene primers served as the basis for estimated nucleated cell counts. Repertoires were generated with immunoSEQ multiplex PCR, while TCRdb's copy carries only in-frame clones and drops some. That table supplies the V and J calls and clone size; D and trimming were determined from the DNA. The data hold around 190,000 clones, with approximately 86% observed a single time. The clonotype was recovered from a woman in her thirties or forties in a cohort exposed to, infected with or recovered from COVID-19 (not recorded which). Specimen: PBMCs or T cells enriched from blood (not recorded which). This sequence joins TRBV3-1 (or the pseudogene TRBV3-2) and TRBJ1-1; 10 positions match TRBD1. Here the CDR3 DNA reads TGTGCCAGCAGCCCGGGACAGGGGCACGGTGTAGCTTTCTTT. This gives the protein CASSPGQGHGVAFF.